The 14 T cell receptor beta chains listed next were all sequenced from one sample in a study of shared clonotypes between healthy human individuals (dated by TCRdb to 2019 to 2021). Libraries were constructed by the immunoSEQ multiplex PCR assay. The table comes from immuneACCESS by way of TCRdb, which keeps in-frame sequences with V and J called. Part of the clones is missing from these tables; in studies checked, under half for an unresolved V gene and the rest for unknown reasons. Within this sample are more than 2,000,000 clones, with approximately 94% of them counted one time only. The ten largest clones represent more than 0.12% of the sample. What was sequenced was naive CD4+ T cells sorted from blood. Read against the paper, the sample's cell subset or site label means: CD45RA+ positively selected. Receptors originate from a man aged 18 to 29 in good health.

The chain links TRBV11-2 to TRBJ1-1, with D perhaps TRBD1 (5 bases). Trimming took 1 base from V and 1 from J, leaving 13 bases between them. This CDR3 region has 16 residues. Germline V gives CDR1 SGHAT, CDR2 FQNNGV. CDR3 amino acids: CASSLVGGVTNTEAFF. For the CDR3, the DNA is TGTGCCAGCAGCTTAGTCGGGGGGGTAACGAACACTGAAGCTTTCTTT.

The chain links TRBV6-1 to TRBJ1-6; tentative D call: TRBD1 (5 bases). Trimming stripped 2 bases from V and 7 bases from J, with 12 bases between. This CDR3 has 15 amino acids. CDR1 is MNHNS and CDR2 is SASEGT in the germline V gene. The CDR3 sequence: CASSELGVGNSPLHF. The CDR3 coding sequence is TGTGCCAGCAGTGAATTGGGGGTCGGGAATTCACCCCTCCACTTT.

The rearrangement uses TRBV7-9 and TRBJ2-2, with D perhaps being TRBD1 or TRBD2 (5 bases each). V was clipped by 5 bases and J by 0 bases, with 10 bases between them. The CDR3 loop spans 15 amino acids. Looked up from germline, CDR1 is SEHNR and CDR2 is FQNEAQ (reference sequence). The CDR3 reads CASSLGETNTGELFF. As DNA, the CDR3 is TGTGCCAGCAGCCTGGGGGAAACGAACACCGGGGAGCTGTTTTTT.

This clone was seen more than once but under ten times. The chain employs TRBV6-5 and TRBJ1-1, with D unresolved. This CDR3 has 14 amino acids. The ends were cut back, 5 bases at V and 5 bases at J, with 15 bases in the middle. Germline V gene sequence: CDR1 MNHEY, CDR2 SVGAGI. CDR3 bases: TGTGCCAGCAGTCCCCGGGCCCCGAGGACTGAAGCTTTCTTT. It yields the protein CASSPRAPRTEAFF.

DNA for the CDR3: TGTGCCATCAGTGCAACGGCTAGCGGGAGTGTAAGGGGCAATGAGCAGTTCTTC. Residues: CAISATASGSVRGNEQFF. The chain joins TRBV10-3 to TRBJ2-1; TRBD2 agrees at 10 bases. V lost 4 bases and J lost 6; bases outside the gene matches: 15. This CDR3 has 18 residues. CDR1 ENHRY and CDR2 SYGVKD come from the germline V gene.

Note on this clone: This sample includes further DNA sequences coding for the same CDR3. This rearrangement joins TRBV18 to TRBJ1-3, with TRBD1 identical over 7 bases. The trim removed 2 bases at V and 0 bases at J, leaving 4 bases unmatched. The CDR3 sequence is 16 residues long. From germline, CDR1 is KGHSH and CDR2 LQKENI. CDR3 DNA sequence: TGTGCCAGCTCACCAGGGGACAGCCTCTCTGGAAACACCATATATTTT. This gives the protein CASSPGDSLSGNTIYF. The variable domain in full, completed from reference TRBV18 and TRBJ1-3, reads NAGVMQNPRHLVRRRGQEARLRCSPMKGHSHVYWYRQLPEEGLKFMVYLQKENIIDESGMPKERFSAEFPKEGPSILRIQQVVRGDSAAYFCASSPGDSLSGNTIYFGEGSWLTVV.

This chain joins TRBV15 and TRBJ2-5; 9 bases align to TRBD2. The V segment lost 0 bases and the J segment 4 bases; nucleotides outside the gene matches: 6. CDR1 is LNHNV and CDR2 is YYDKDF in the germline V gene (reference sequence). CDR3 length equals 16 residues. The DNA for the CDR3 is TGTGCCACCAGCAGAGATGCGACTAGCGGTTCAGAGACCCAGTACTTC. Its protein is CATSRDATSGSETQYF.

The chain combines TRBV2 with TRBJ2-3, with D possibly called TRBD1 or TRBD2 (6 bases each). Germline-derived CDR1 and CDR2 are SNHLY and FYNNEI. The CDR3 has 17 amino acids. V was clipped by 5 bases and J by 3 bases, with 21 bases between them. The CDR3 bases are TGTGCCAGCAGTTCTAACCGGGGGCGCGTAGTTACAGATACGCAGTATTTT. Encoded protein: CASSSNRGRVVTDTQYF.

The chain joins TRBV7-8 to TRBJ2-7; the D is unclear. The CDR3 sequence is 15 residues long. Looked up from germline, CDR1 is SGHVS and CDR2 is FQNEAQ. The V gene lost 5 bases and the J gene lost 0 bases, with 14 bases spanning the gap. The CDR3 DNA reads TGTGCCAGCAGCGATAAGCAAACCCTCTCCTACGAGCAGTACTTC. The encoded protein is CASSDKQTLSYEQYF.

This chain joins TRBV29-1 and TRBJ2-7; TRBD1 agrees at 10 bases. The length of the CDR3 is 13 residues. The germline V gene has CDR1 SQVTM and CDR2 ANQGSEA. V lost 4 bases to trimming and J lost 6 bases; unmatched junction nucleotides: 6. CDR3 bases: TGCAGCGTTGCTCAGACAGGGGGCGGCGAGCAGTACTTC. As protein: CSVAQTGGGEQYF.

V is TRBV10-3 and J is TRBJ1-3, with D unresolved. Between the trimmed V and J ends, which lost 7 bases and 0 bases, there was a span of 10 bases. The CDR3 contains 14 residues. Germline loops: CDR1 ENHRY, CDR2 SYGVKD. CDR3 in DNA: TGTGCCATCAAGGGCAGAGACTCTGGAAACACCATATATTTT. It specifies CAIKGRDSGNTIYF.

This clone was detected only once. The same CDR3 arises from other DNA sequences in this sample as well. The chain uses TRBV7-2 and TRBJ2-7; D remains ambiguous. The CDR3 extends over 14 amino acids. The germline CDR1 and CDR2 sequences are SGHTA and FQGNSA. The V end lost 1 base, the J end lost 2 bases, and 9 bases lay between the germline ends. The CDR3 sequence is CASSLGPGPYEQYF. CDR3 nucleotide sequence: TGTGCCAGCAGCTTAGGTCCAGGCCCCTACGAGCAGTACTTC.

V and J are TRBV6-5 and TRBJ2-7; 8 nucleotides agree with TRBD1. Germline CDR1 and CDR2: MNHEY and SVGAGI. There are 16 residues in the CDR3. V lost 0 bases and J lost 2; bases outside the gene matches: 6. The CDR3 reads CASSYSTDRAPYEQYF. In DNA form, the CDR3 reads TGTGCCAGCAGTTACTCGACGGACAGGGCCCCCTACGAGCAGTACTTC.

This chain uses TRBV6-6 with TRBJ2-7; 10 bases are shared with TRBD1. This CDR3 spans 15 amino acids. The V segment lost 2 bases and the J segment 2 bases; nucleotides outside the gene matches: 3. Germline CDR1 and CDR2: MNHNY and SVGAGI (reference sequence). DNA of the CDR3: TGTGCCAGCAGTTACGCGGGACAGGGGACCTACGAGCAGTACTTC. Its protein product is CASSYAGQGTYEQYF.